This is a list of T cell receptor beta chains from one sample in a study of blood T cell repertoires in COVID-19. The protocol was immunoSEQ multiplex PCR, while the TCRdb copy is restricted to in-frame clones and leaves out a portion. The sample lists around 480,000 clones, about 85% occurring once. Sequencing input: PBMCs or T cells enriched from blood (not recorded which). Receptors were obtained from a woman aged 18-35 years who had recovered from COVID-19. Each CDR3 is given with its conserved first and last residue. D genes are given only for firm matches. Clone size is given for some rows only: seen once, a few or many times, or a class if the clone is expanded.

D	size	V	J	CDR3	DNA
TRBD2	NA	TRBV18	TRBJ2-7	CASSPGLAGDVEQYF	TGTGCCAGCTCACCGGGACTAGCGGGGGATGTGGAGCAGTACTTC
NA	NA	TRBV6-1	TRBJ2-2	CASSGWGVPNTGELFF	TGTGCCAGCAGTGGGTGGGGAGTTCCGAACACCGGGGAGCTGTTTTTT
TRBD2	NA	TRBV7-2	TRBJ2-5	CASSLEAGGLQETQYF	TGTGCCAGCAGCTTAGAAGCGGGGGGCCTCCAAGAGACCCAGTACTTC
TRBD1	NA	TRBV11-2	TRBJ2-4	CASSTGQGLAKNIQYF	TGTGCCAGCAGCACAGGACAGGGCCTAGCCAAAAACATTCAGTACTTC
NA	NA	TRBV5-6	TRBJ2-2	CASSQVTNTGELFF	TGTGCCAGCAGCCAGGTAACGAACACCGGGGAGCTGTTTTTT
TRBD1	NA	TRBV3-1/TRBV3-2	TRBJ2-5	CASSHPGQGGWETQYF	TGTGCCAGCAGCCACCCGGGACAGGGCGGGTGGGAGACCCAGTACTTC
TRBD1	once	TRBV30	TRBJ1-2	CAWTGGNYGYTF	TGTGCCTGGACAGGGGGAAACTATGGCTACACCTTC
TRBD2	NA	TRBV5-8	TRBJ2-1	CASSLALAGVDEQFF	TGTGCCAGCAGCTTGGCACTAGCGGGGGTGGATGAGCAGTTCTTC
TRBD1	NA	TRBV5-1	TRBJ1-1	CASTPFMETGRNTEAFF	TGCGCCAGCACCCCCTTCATGGAGACAGGGCGGAACACTGAAGCTTTCTTT
NA	NA	TRBV30	TRBJ1-1	CAWSYRERTEAFF	TGTGCCTGGAGCTACAGGGAGAGGACTGAAGCTTTCTTT
NA	NA	TRBV10-3	TRBJ2-1	CATGGHGLYNEQFF	TGTGCCACCGGGGGTCACGGACTATACAATGAGCAGTTCTTC
NA	NA	TRBV3-1/TRBV3-2	TRBJ2-1	CASSQDRRLTAHNEQFF	TGTGCCAGCAGCCAAGATAGGCGGCTAACCGCACACAATGAGCAGTTCTTC
TRBD1	NA	TRBV6-5	TRBJ2-1	CASSLDRGRYNEQFF	TGTGCCAGCAGCCTTGACAGGGGGCGATACAATGAGCAGTTCTTC
NA	NA	TRBV12-3/TRBV12-4	TRBJ1-6	CASSGTGGSPLHF	TGTGCCAGCAGCGGGACTGGGGGTTCACCCCTCCACTTT
NA	NA	TRBV5-1	TRBJ1-4	CASSRAEGVANEKLFF	TGCGCCAGCAGCCGGGCGGAAGGGGTCGCTAATGAAAAACTGTTTTTT
TRBD1	NA	TRBV5-5	TRBJ2-7	CASSYDRGRYEQYF	TGTGCCAGCAGCTACGACAGGGGCCGCTACGAGCAGTACTTC
NA	NA	TRBV5-6	TRBJ1-6	CASSRNQGYTLHF	TGTGCCAGCAGCCGGAATCAGGGGTACACCCTCCACTTT
NA	NA	TRBV5-1	TRBJ1-4	CASSLEGGEKLFF	TGCGCCAGCAGCTTGGAGGGAGGGGAAAAACTGTTTTTT
NA	NA	TRBV28	TRBJ2-3	CATTLRLDTQYF	TGTGCCACCACCCTCAGGTTAGATACGCAGTATTTT
TRBD1	NA	TRBV5-5	TRBJ1-5	CASSMDQGVNQPQHF	TGTGCCAGCAGCATGGACCAGGGGGTGAATCAGCCCCAGCATTTT
NA	NA	TRBV11-2	TRBJ2-5	CASGRGFEETQYF	TGTGCCAGCGGTCGGGGATTCGAAGAGACCCAGTACTTC
TRBD1	NA	TRBV28	TRBJ1-5	CASSLSGGRQPQHF	TGTGCCAGCAGTCTCTCAGGGGGTAGGCAGCCCCAGCATTTT
TRBD1	once	TRBV19	TRBJ1-2	CATGTGGLDGYTF	TGTGCCACAGGAACAGGGGGCTTAGATGGCTACACCTTC
NA	NA	TRBV4-1	TRBJ1-1	CASSQGAGRKYTEAFF	TGCGCCAGCAGCCAAGGGGCAGGGCGTAAATATACTGAAGCTTTCTTT
NA	NA	TRBV7-9	TRBJ2-7	CASSFRGSDEQYF	TGTGCCAGCAGCTTCAGGGGATCCGACGAGCAGTACTTC
TRBD1	NA	TRBV6-2/TRBV6-3	TRBJ1-1	CASSYSNKAGGTFF	TGTGCCAGCAGTTACTCGAATAAGGCAGGGGGAACTTTCTTT
NA	NA	TRBV4-1	TRBJ2-7	CASSQDTQGSYEQYF	TGCGCCAGCAGCCAAGACACGCAGGGGAGCTACGAGCAGTACTTC
NA	NA	TRBV30	TRBJ1-1	CAWKRGNTEAFF	TGTGCCTGGAAGCGGGGGAACACTGAAGCTTTCTTT
TRBD2	NA	TRBV19	TRBJ2-1	CASSRLANSPYNEQFF	TGTGCCAGTAGTCGACTAGCCAATTCACCCTACAATGAGCAGTTCTTC
TRBD1	once	TRBV27	TRBJ1-5	CASSAGQYNQPQHF	TGTGCCAGCAGTGCGGGACAGTATAATCAGCCCCAGCATTTT
TRBD1	NA	TRBV5-1	TRBJ2-7	CASSPEAGTGSYEQYF	TGCGCCAGCAGCCCCGAGGCCGGGACAGGGTCCTACGAGCAGTACTTC
NA	NA	TRBV7-9	TRBJ2-5	CASSLALREETQYF	TGTGCCAGCAGCTTGGCACTCAGGGAAGAGACCCAGTACTTC
NA	once	TRBV7-8	TRBJ1-1	CASSRTVMNTEAFF	TGTGCCAGCAGCCGAACAGTTATGAACACTGAAGCTTTCTTT
TRBD1	once	TRBV5-5	TRBJ1-5	CASSAGQGYSNQPQHF	TGTGCCAGCAGCGCCGGACAGGGATACTCTAATCAGCCCCAGCATTTT
NA	NA	TRBV19	TRBJ2-7	CASSIEGGRSYEQYF	TGTGCCAGTAGTATAGAGGGGGGGCGATCCTACGAGCAGTACTTC
NA	NA	TRBV9	TRBJ2-3	CASSAGGGSGTDTQYF	TGTGCCAGCAGCGCCGGAGGGGGCTCGGGCACAGATACGCAGTATTTT
NA	few	TRBV12-3/TRBV12-4	TRBJ1-2	CASTPISGYTF	TGTGCCAGCACCCCCATCAGTGGCTACACCTTC
NA	NA	TRBV5-1	TRBJ2-7	CASHRVAHEQYF	TGCGCCAGTCACAGGGTTGCCCACGAGCAGTACTTC
TRBD1	NA	TRBV28	TRBJ1-4	CASKGAAHEKLFF	TGTGCCAGCAAGGGGGCCGCGCATGAAAAACTGTTTTTT